The clone carrying this TCR beta chain was seen ten or more times. The data were taken from a study of T cell repertoires in cytomegalovirus infection. CDR1 is ENHRY, CDR2 SYGVKD, per germline. V shed 1 base and J 1 base; nucleotides not matched to a gene: 9. The CDR3 has 17 residues. One entry per CDR3 protein results from TCRdb running MiXCR on the reads. There are 560,000 or so distinct CDR3 sequences in the sample; 15% to 20% occur only once, and roughly a quarter lies in the top ten. The sample comprised CD8+ T cells from PBMCs. The receptor comes from a human donor in good health (CMV status not recorded). Some clones in this sample may be carry-over from other donors' samples. The chain combines TRBV10-3 with TRBJ1-1; TRBD1 aligns across 7 bases. The CDR3 DNA sequence: TGTGCCATCAGTGAGTTGGTGCGGGGACAGACGAACACTGAAGCTTTCTTT. Amino acid sequence: CAISELVRGQTNTEAFF.